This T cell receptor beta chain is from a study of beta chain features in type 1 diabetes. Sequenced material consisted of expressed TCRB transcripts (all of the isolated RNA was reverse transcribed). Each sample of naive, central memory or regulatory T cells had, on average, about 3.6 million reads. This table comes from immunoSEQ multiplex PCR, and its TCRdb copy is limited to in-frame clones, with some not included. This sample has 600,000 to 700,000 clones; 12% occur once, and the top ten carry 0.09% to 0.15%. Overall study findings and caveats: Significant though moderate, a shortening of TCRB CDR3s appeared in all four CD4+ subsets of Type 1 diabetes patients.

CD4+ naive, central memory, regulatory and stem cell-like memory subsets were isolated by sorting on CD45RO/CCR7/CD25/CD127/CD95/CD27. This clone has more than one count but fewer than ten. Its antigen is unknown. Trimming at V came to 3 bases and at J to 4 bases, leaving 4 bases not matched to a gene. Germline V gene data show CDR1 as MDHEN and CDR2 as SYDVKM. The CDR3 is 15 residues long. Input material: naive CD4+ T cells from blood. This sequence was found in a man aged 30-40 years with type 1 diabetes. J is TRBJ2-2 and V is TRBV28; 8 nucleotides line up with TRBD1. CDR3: CASSFRGRGTGELFF. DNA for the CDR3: TGTGCCAGCAGTTTCAGGGGGCGCGGCACCGGGGAGCTGTTTTTT. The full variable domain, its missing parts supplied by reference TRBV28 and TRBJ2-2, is DVKVTQSSRYLVKRTGEKVFLECVQDMDHENMFWYRQDPGLGLRLIYFSYDVKMKEKGDIPEGYSVSREKKERFSLILESASTNQTSMYLCASSFRGRGTGELFFGEGSRLTVL.